This T cell receptor beta chain was profiled in a study of blood T cell repertoires in COVID-19. Turning to the study itself: The United States, Italy and Spain provided the acute and convalescent COVID-19 samples. Sample material is recorded as cDNA or gDNA derived from T cells, B-cell-depleted T cells, or PBMCs.

The data were produced by immunoSEQ multiplex PCR, yet TCRdb's version contains in-frame clones alone and is incomplete. This table holds roughly 34,000 clones, less than 90% found once. This clone was seen a handful of times. Germline V gene lookup returns CDR1 SGHRS and CDR2 YFSETQ. The CDR3 is 13 amino acids. The V and J ends lost 4 bases and 8 bases, in that order; junction bases with no gene match: 8. This sequence was found in a woman older than 75 with active or convalescent COVID-19. The specimen was peripheral blood. This rearrangement joins TRBV5-1 to TRBJ1-2; 7 bases agree with TRBD1. CDR3 coding DNA: TGCGCCAGCAGCATACAGGGGAGTGGGGGCTACACCTTC. It yields the protein CASSIQGSGGYTF.